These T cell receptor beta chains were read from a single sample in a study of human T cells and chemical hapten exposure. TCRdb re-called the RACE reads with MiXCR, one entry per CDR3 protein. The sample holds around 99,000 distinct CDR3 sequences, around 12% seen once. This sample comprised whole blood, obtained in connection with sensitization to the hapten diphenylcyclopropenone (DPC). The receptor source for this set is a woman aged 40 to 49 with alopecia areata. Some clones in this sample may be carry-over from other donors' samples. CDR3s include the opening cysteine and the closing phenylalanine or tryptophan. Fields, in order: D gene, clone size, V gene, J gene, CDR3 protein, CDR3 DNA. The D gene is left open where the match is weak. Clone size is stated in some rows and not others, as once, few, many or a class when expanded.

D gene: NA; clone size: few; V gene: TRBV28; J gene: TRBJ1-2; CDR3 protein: CASSFKGFGYTF; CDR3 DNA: TGTGCCAGCAGTTTCAAAGGGTTCGGCTACACCTTC
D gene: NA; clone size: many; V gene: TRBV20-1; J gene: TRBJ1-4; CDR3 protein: CSATLQGLSEKLFF; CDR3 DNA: TGCAGTGCTACCCTACAGGGCTTGAGTGAAAAACTGTTTTTT
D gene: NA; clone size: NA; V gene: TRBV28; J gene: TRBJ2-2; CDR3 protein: CASSFWGNTGELFF; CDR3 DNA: TGTGCCAGCAGTTTCTGGGGAAACACCGGGGAGCTGTTTTTT
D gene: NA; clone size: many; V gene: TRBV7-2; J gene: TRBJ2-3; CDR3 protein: CASSRDNTQYF; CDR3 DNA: TGTGCCAGCAGCCGGGACAATACGCAGTATTTT
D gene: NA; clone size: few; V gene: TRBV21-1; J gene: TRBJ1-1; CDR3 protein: CASSGQGGPEAFF; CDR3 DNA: TGTGCCAGCAGCGGACAGGGGGGTCCTGAAGCTTTCTTT
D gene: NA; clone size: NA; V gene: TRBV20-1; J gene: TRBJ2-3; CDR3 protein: CSASPREITDTQYF; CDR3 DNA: TGCAGTGCTAGTCCACGGGAAATCACAGATACGCAGTATTTT
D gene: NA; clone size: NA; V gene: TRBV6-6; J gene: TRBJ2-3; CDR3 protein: CATLATDTQYF; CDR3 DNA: TGTGCCACCCTTGCCACAGATACGCAGTATTTT
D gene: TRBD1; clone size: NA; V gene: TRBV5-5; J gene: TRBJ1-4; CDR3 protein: CASSLKGAGEKLFF; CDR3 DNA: TGTGCCAGCAGCTTGAAGGGGGCTGGTGAAAAACTGTTTTTT
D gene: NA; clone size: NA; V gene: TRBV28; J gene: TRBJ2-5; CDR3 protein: CASSLMGAQETQYF; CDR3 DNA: TGTGCCAGCAGTTTAATGGGCGCCCAAGAGACCCAGTACTTC
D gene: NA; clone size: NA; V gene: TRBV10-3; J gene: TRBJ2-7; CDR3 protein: CAISEVFSYEQYF; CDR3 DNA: TGTGCCATCAGTGAGGTGTTCTCCTACGAGCAGTACTTC
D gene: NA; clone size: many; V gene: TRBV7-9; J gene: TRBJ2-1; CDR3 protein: CASSLEGLSEQFF; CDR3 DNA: TGTGCCAGCAGCTTAGAAGGGTTAAGTGAGCAGTTCTTC
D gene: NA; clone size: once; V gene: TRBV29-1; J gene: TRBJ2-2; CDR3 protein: CSVWLNTGELFF; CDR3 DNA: TGCAGCGTTTGGTTGAACACCGGGGAGCTGTTTTTT
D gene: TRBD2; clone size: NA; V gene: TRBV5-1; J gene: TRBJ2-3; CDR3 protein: CASSLSVAGVSTDTQYF; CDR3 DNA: TGCGCCAGCAGCTTGTCGGTAGCGGGAGTTAGCACAGATACGCAGTATTTT
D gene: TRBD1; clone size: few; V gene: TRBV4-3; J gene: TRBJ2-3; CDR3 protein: CASSRTGVADTQYF; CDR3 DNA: TGCGCCAGCAGCCGGACAGGGGTCGCAGATACGCAGTATTTT
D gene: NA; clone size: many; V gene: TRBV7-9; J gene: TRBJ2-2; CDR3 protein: CASSLLDSGELFF; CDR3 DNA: TGTGCCAGCAGCTTATTAGACTCCGGGGAGCTGTTTTTT
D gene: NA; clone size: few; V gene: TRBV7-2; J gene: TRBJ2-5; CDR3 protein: CASSPPGSPQETQYF; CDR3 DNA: TGTGCCAGCAGCCCACCCGGGTCCCCTCAAGAGACCCAGTACTTC
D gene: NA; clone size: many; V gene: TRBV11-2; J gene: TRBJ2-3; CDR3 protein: CASSLATRLFTSTDTQYF; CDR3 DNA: TGTGCCAGCAGCTTAGCGACACGCCTATTTACTAGCACAGATACGCAGTATTTT
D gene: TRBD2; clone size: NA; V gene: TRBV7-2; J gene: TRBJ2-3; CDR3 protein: CASSLQGLAGDPTQYF; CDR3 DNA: TGTGCCAGCAGCTTACAGGGACTAGCGGGAGACCCGACGCAGTATTTT
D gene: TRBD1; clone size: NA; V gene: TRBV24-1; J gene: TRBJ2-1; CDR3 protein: CATSESRTGFSYNEQFF; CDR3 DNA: TGTGCCACCAGTGAATCCAGGACAGGCTTTTCCTACAATGAGCAGTTCTTC
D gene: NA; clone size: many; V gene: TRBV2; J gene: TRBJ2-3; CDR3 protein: CASSEPPRDTQYF; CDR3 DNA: TGTGCCAGCAGTGAACCCCCCAGAGATACGCAGTATTTT
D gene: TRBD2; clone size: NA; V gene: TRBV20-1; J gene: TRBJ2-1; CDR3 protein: CGLAGDNEQFF; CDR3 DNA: TGCGGGCTAGCGGGAGACAATGAGCAGTTCTTC
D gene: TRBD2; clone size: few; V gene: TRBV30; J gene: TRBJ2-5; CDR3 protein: CAWSVASGYQETQYF; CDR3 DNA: TGTGCCTGGAGTGTGGCTAGCGGCTACCAAGAGACCCAGTACTTC
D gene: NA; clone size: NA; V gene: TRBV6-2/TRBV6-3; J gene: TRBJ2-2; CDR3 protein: CASLRTQRNTGELFF; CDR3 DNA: TGTGCCAGCTTACGGACCCAAAGAAACACCGGGGAGCTGTTTTTT
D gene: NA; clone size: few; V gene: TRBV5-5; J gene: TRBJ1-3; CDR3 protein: CASSGTSGANSGNTIYF; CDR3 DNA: TGTGCCAGCAGCGGGACAAGCGGGGCAAACTCTGGAAACACCATATATTTT
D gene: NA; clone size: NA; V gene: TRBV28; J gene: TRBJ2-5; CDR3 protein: CASSLSGGETQYF; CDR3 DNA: TGTGCCAGCAGTTTATCAGGCGGAGAGACCCAGTACTTC
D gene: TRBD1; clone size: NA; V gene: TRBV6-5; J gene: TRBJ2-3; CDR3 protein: CASSDRGLTDTQYF; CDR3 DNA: TGTGCCAGCAGCGACAGGGGGCTTACAGATACGCAGTATTTT
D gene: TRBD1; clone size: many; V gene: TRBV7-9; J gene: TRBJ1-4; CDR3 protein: CASSLARDSNEKLFF; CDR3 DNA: TGTGCCAGCAGCTTAGCGCGGGACAGCAATGAAAAACTGTTTTTT
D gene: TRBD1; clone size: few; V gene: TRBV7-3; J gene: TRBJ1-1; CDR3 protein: CASSPTGGASNTEAFF; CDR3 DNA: TGTGCCAGCAGCCCAACAGGGGGAGCGTCGAACACTGAAGCTTTCTTT
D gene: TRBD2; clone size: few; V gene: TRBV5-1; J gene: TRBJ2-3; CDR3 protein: CASSSKAGESTDTQYF; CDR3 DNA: TGCGCCAGCAGCTCGAAAGCGGGAGAGAGCACAGATACGCAGTATTTT
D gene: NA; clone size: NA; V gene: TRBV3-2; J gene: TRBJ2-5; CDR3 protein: CASSQEYLYGERETQYF; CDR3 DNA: TGTGCCAGCAGCCAAGAATACTTATACGGGGAGCGAGAGACCCAGTACTTC
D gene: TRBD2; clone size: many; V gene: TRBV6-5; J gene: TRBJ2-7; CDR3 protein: CASSYGTSGMNYEQYF; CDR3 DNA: TGTGCCAGCAGTTACGGGACTAGCGGGATGAACTACGAGCAGTACTTC
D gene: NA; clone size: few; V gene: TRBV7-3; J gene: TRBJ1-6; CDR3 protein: CASRQTRDSPLHF; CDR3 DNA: TGTGCCAGCCGCCAGACCAGAGATTCACCCCTCCACTTT
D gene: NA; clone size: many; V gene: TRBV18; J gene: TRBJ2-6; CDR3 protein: CASSPGQAKVLTF; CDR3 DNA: TGTGCCAGCTCACCCGGGCAGGCCAAAGTCCTGACTTTC
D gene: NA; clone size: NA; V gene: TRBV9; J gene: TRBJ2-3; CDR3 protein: CASSARGSSTDTQYF; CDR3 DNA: TGTGCCAGCAGCGCCCGCGGGTCTAGCACAGATACGCAGTATTTT
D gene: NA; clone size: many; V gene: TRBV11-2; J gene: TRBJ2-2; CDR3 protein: CASSSVFQYDSNTGELFF; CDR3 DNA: TGTGCCAGCAGCTCCGTTTTTCAGTACGACAGTAACACCGGGGAGCTGTTTTTT
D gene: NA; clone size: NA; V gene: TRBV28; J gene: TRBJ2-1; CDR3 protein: CASSLGTQYNEQFF; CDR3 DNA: TGTGCCAGCAGTTTGGGGACACAGTACAATGAGCAGTTCTTC
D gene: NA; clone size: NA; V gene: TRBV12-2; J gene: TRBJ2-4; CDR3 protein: CASRGGTGGSPKNIQYF; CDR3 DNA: TGTGCAAGTCGCGGCGGGACAGGGGGCTCGCCCAAAAACATTCAGTACTTC
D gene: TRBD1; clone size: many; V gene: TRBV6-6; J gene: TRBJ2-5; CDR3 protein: CASSYSGQGAFQYF; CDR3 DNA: TGTGCCAGCAGTTACTCAGGACAGGGGGCTTTCCAGTACTTC
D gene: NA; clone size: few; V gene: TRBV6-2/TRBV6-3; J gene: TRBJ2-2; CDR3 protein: CASSPDSDTGELFF; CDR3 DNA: TGTGCCAGCAGTCCCGACAGCGACACCGGGGAGCTGTTTTTT
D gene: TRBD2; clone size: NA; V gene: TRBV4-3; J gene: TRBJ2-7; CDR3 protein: CASSTSGSSAQYF; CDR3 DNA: TGCGCCAGCAGCACTAGCGGGAGCTCGGCGCAGTACTTC
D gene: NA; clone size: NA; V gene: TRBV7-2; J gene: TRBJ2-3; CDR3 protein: CASSLQTGLSDTQYF; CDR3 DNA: TGTGCCAGCAGCCTGCAGACAGGATTAAGTGATACGCAGTATTTT
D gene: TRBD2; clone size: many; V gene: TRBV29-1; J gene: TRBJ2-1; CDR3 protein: CSAMEREDYNEQFF; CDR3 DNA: TGCAGCGCCATGGAGCGGGAGGACTACAATGAGCAGTTCTTC
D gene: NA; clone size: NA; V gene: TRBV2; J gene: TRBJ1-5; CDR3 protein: CASSEDGASLYQPQHF; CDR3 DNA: TGTGCCAGCAGTGAAGATGGGGCTTCCCTCTATCAGCCCCAGCATTTT
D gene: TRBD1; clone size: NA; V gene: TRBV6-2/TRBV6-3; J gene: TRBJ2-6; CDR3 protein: CASSYGTGAQGANVLTF; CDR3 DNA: TGTGCCAGCAGTTACGGGACAGGGGCGCAAGGGGCCAACGTCCTGACTTTC
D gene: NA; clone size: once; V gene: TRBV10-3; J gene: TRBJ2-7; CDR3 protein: CAISPSGYEQYF; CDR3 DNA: TGTGCCATCAGTCCATCAGGGTACGAGCAGTACTTC
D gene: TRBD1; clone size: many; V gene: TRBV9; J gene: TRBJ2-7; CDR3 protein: CASSLEGQGLEQYF; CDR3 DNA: TGTGCCAGCAGCCTAGAGGGACAGGGCCTCGAGCAGTACTTC
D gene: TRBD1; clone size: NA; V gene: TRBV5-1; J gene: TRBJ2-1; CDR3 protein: CASNPVPQGALNEQFF; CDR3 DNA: TGCGCCAGCAACCCCGTCCCGCAGGGGGCCCTCAATGAGCAGTTCTTC
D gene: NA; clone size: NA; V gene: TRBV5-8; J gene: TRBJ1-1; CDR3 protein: CASSLRGFEAFF; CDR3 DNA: TGTGCCAGCAGCCTGCGGGGCTTCGAAGCTTTCTTT
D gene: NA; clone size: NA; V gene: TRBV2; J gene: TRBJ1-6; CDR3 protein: CASSERGGNSPLHF; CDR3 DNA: TGTGCCAGCAGTGAACGGGGGGGGAATTCACCCCTCCACTTT
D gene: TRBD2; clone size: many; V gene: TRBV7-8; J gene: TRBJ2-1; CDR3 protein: CASSSGTSGLHEQFF; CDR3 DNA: TGTGCCAGCAGCTCCGGGACTAGCGGGCTCCATGAGCAGTTCTTC
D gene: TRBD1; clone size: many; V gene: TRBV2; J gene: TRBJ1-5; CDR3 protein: CASRPRGTGNQPQHF; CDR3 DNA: TGTGCCAGCAGGCCCCGGGGGACAGGTAATCAGCCCCAGCATTTT
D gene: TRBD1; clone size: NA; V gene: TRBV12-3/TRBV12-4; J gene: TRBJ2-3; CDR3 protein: CASSLRTGGGDTQYF; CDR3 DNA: TGTGCCAGCAGTCTACGGACAGGGGGGGGAGATACGCAGTATTTT
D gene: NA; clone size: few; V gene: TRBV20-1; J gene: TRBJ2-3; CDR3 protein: CSARLSGSTDTQYF; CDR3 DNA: TGCAGTGCTAGACTCAGCGGGAGCACAGATACGCAGTATTTT
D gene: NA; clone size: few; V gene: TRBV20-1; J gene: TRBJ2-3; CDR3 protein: CSASPLGPRGTQYF; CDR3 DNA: TGCAGTGCTAGCCCCCTAGGGCCGAGGGGTACGCAGTATTTT
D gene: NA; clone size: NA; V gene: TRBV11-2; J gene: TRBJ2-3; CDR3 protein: CASSLVGGAPTDTQYF; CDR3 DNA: TGTGCCAGCAGCTTAGTTGGGGGGGCCCCCACAGATACGCAGTATTTT